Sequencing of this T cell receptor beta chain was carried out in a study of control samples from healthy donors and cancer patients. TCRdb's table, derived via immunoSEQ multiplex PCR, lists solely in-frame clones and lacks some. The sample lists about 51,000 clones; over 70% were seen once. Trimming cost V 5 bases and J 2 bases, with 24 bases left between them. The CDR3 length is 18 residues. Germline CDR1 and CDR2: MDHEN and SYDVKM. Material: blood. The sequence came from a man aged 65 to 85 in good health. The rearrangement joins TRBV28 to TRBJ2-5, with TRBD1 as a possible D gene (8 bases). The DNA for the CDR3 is TGTGCCAGCAGTAATCGTCGCGGGGGCCGGACAGGGCAAGAGACCCAGTACTTC. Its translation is CASSNRRGGRTGQETQYF.